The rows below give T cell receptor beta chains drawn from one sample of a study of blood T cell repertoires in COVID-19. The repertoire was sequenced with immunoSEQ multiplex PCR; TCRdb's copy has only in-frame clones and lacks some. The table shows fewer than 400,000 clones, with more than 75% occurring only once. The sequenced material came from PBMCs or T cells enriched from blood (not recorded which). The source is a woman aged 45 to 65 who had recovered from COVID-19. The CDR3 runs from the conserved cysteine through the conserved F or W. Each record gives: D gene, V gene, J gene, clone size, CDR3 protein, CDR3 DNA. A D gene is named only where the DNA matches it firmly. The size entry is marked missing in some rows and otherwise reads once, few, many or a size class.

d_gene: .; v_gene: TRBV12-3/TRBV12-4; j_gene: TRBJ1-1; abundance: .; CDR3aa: CASSRAVGTEAFF; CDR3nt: TGTGCCAGCAGCCGAGCGGTGGGGACTGAAGCTTTCTTT
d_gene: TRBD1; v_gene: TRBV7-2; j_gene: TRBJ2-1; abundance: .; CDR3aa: CASSFPTGQGNNEQFF; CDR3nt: TGTGCCAGCAGCTTCCCAACGGGACAGGGTAACAATGAGCAGTTCTTC
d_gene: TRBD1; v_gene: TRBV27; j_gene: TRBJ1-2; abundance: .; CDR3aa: CASSFGVTGPDGYTF; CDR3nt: TGTGCCAGCAGTTTTGGGGTGACAGGGCCGGACGGCTACACCTTC
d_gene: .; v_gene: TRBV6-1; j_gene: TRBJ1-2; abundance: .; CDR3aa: CASSERGEGGYTF; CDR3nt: TGTGCCAGCAGTGAAAGAGGGGAGGGCGGCTACACCTTC
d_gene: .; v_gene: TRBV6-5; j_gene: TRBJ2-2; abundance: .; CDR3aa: CASSYDTGFTGELFF; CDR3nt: TGTGCCAGCAGTTACGATACGGGGTTCACCGGGGAGCTGTTTTTT
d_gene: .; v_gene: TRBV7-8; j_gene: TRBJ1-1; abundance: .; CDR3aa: CASSFPRQGLNTEAFF; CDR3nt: TGTGCCAGCAGCTTCCCTCGGCAGGGGTTAAACACTGAAGCTTTCTTT
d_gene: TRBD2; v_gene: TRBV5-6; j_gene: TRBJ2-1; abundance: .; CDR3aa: CASSPTWTSGDDEQFF; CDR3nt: TGTGCCAGCAGCCCGACGTGGACTAGCGGGGACGATGAGCAGTTCTTC
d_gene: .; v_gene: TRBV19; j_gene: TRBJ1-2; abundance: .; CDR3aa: CASSIVGEGNYGYTF; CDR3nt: TGTGCCAGTAGTATAGTTGGAGAAGGAAACTATGGCTACACCTTC
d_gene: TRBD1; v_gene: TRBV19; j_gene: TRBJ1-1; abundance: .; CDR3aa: CASSGFHRQGILQAFF; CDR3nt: TGTGCCAGTAGTGGCTTCCATCGACAGGGGATCCTGCAGGCTTTCTTT
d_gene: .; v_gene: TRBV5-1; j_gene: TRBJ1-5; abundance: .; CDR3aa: CASSPGNSNQPQHF; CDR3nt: TGCGCCAGCAGCCCCGGGAATAGCAATCAGCCCCAGCATTTT
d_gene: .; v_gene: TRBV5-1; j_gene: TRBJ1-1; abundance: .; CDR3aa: CASSSDGRGGTEAFF; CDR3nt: TGCGCCAGCAGCTCGGACGGAAGGGGAGGGACTGAAGCTTTCTTT
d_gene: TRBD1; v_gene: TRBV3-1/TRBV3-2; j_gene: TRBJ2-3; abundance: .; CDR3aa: CASSPGTVSTDTQYF; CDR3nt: TGTGCCAGCAGCCCTGGGACAGTTAGCACAGATACGCAGTATTTT
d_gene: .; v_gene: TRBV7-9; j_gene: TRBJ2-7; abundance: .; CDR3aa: CASSLMSGQREQYF; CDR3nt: TGTGCCAGCAGCTTAATGAGCGGACAGCGGGAGCAGTACTTC
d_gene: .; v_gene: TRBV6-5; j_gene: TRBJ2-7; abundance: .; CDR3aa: CASPGLAEQYF; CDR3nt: TGTGCCAGCCCGGGACTGGCCGAGCAGTACTTC
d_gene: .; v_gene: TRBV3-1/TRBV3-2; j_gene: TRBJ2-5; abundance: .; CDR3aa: CASSQDLRAVSGTQYF; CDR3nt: TGTGCCAGCAGCCAAGATCTGCGGGCGGTGTCGGGGACCCAGTACTTC
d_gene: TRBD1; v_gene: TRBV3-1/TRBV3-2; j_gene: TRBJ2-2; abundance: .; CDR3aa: CASSRRTGERTGELFF; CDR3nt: TGTGCCAGCAGCCGGAGGACAGGGGAGCGCACCGGGGAGCTGTTTTTT
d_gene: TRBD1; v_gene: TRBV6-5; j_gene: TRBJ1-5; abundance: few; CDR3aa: CASSRGQGRNQPQHF; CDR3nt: TGTGCCAGCAGTAGGGGACAGGGGAGGAATCAGCCCCAGCATTTT
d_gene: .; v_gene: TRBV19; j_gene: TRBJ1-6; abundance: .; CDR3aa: CASSKSRTEYNSPLHF; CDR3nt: TGTGCCAGTAGTAAGTCCCGGACAGAATATAATTCACCCCTCCACTTT
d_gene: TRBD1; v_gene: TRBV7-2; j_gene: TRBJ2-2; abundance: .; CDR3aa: CASRKGTGLINTGELFF; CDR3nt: TGTGCCAGCAGAAAGGGGACAGGGTTAATCAACACCGGGGAGCTGTTTTTT
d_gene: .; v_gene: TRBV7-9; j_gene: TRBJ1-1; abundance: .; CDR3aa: CASRRASGGTEAFF; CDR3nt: TGTGCCAGCAGGAGGGCCTCCGGAGGGACTGAAGCTTTCTTT
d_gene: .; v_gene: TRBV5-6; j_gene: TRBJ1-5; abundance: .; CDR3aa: CASSLGRGDQPQHF; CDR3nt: TGTGCCAGCAGCTTGGGCAGGGGTGATCAGCCCCAGCATTTT
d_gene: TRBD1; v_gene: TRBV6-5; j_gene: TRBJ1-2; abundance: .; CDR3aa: CASNAGTANYGYTF; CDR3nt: TGTGCCAGCAATGCCGGGACAGCCAACTATGGCTACACCTTC
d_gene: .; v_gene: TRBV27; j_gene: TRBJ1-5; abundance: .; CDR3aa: CASSWAVNQPQHF; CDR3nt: TGTGCCAGCAGTTGGGCCGTAAATCAGCCCCAGCATTTT
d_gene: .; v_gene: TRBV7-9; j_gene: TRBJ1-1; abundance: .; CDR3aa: CASSFQNTEAFF; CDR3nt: TGTGCCAGCAGTTTCCAGAACACTGAAGCTTTCTTT
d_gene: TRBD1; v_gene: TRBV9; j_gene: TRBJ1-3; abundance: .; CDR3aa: CASSARGQGLGGNTIYF; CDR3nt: TGTGCCAGCAGCGCCCGAGGACAGGGTCTGGGTGGAAACACCATATATTTT
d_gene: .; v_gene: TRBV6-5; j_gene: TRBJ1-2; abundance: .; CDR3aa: CASTLGVGDYGYTF; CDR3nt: TGTGCCAGCACCCTAGGGGTTGGCGACTATGGCTACACCTTC
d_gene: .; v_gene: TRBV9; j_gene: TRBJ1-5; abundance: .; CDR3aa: CASSKGQLKNQPQHF; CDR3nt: TGTGCCAGCAGTAAAGGACAGTTAAAAAATCAGCCCCAGCATTTT
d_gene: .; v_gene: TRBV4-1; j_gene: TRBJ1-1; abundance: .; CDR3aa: CASSPRGSEAFF; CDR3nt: TGCGCCAGCAGCCCCCGGGGGTCGGAAGCTTTCTTT
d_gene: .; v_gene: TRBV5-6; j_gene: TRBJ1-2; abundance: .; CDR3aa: CASSLIHRSQGYTF; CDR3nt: TGTGCCAGCAGCTTGATCCACCGGTCTCAAGGCTACACCTTC
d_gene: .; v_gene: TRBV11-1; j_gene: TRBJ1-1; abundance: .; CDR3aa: CASSRTGSVISEAFF; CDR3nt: TGTGCCAGCAGCCGAACAGGGTCAGTGATCTCTGAAGCTTTCTTT
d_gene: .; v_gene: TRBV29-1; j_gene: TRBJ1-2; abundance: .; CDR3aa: CSADGDGYTF; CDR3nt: TGCAGCGCCGACGGGGATGGCTACACCTTC
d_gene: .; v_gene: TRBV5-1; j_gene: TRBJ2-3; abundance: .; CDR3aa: CASSVRGSTDTQYF; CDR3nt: TGCGCCAGCAGTGTCCGGGGGAGCACAGATACGCAGTATTTT
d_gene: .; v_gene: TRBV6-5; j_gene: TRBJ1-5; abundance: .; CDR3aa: CASRSRGALEPQHF; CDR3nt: TGTGCCAGCAGGTCCAGGGGAGCTCTGGAGCCCCAGCATTTT
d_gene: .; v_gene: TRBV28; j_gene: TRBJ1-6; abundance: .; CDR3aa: CASSLSPAGIGSPLHF; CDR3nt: TGTGCCAGCAGTTTATCTCCAGCGGGGATCGGTTCACCCCTCCACTTT
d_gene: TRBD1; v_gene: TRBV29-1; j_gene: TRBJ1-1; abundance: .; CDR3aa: CSVMGQGEAFF; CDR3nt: TGCAGCGTGATGGGACAGGGTGAAGCTTTCTTT
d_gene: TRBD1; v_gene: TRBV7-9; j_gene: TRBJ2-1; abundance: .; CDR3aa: CASRGRGQGAINEQFF; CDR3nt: TGTGCCAGCCGGGGGCGGGGACAGGGGGCCATTAATGAGCAGTTCTTC
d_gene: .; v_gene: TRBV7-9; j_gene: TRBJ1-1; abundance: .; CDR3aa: CASSAREMNTEAFF; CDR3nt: TGTGCCAGCAGCGCCCGAGAGATGAACACTGAAGCTTTCTTT
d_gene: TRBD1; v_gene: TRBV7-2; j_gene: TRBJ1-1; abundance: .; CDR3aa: CASSPGTGMNTEAFF; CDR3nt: TGTGCCAGCAGCCCAGGGACAGGCATGAACACTGAAGCTTTCTTT
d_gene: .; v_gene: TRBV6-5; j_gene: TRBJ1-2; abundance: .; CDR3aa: CAIFTWETGYTF; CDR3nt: TGTGCCATCTTTACTTGGGAGACGGGCTACACCTTC
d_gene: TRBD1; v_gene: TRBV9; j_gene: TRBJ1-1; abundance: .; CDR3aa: CASSEDRMNTEAFF; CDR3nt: TGTGCCAGCAGCGAGGACAGGATGAACACTGAAGCTTTCTTT
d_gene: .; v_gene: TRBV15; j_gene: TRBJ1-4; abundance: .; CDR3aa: CATSRHAGGFEKLFF; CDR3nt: TGTGCCACCAGCAGGCATGCTGGGGGCTTTGAAAAACTGTTTTTT
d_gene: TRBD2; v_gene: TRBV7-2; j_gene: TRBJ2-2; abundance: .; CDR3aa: CASSPRLAGGANTGELFF; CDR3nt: TGTGCCAGCAGCCCCAGACTAGCGGGAGGGGCGAACACCGGGGAGCTGTTTTTT